This entry describes one TCR beta chain. Trimming took 0 bases from V and 8 from J, leaving 9 bases between them. The CDR3 has 14 amino acids. Germline V gives CDR1 SGDLS, CDR2 YYNGEE. The sample comes from a study of blood T cell repertoires in COVID-19. Study processing details: Estimation of nucleated cell counts was performed using reference gene primer amplification. TCRdb keeps only in-frame clones here, not all; method: immunoSEQ multiplex PCR. V and J calls and clone size are those listed in that table; D and trimming were worked out from the DNA. Among about 310,000 clones listed, around 86% were seen once.

The chain recombines TRBV9 with TRBJ2-6; D gene unclear. The sequence was collected from a man aged 45-65 years with active or convalescent COVID-19. The sequencing input was peripheral blood. This CDR3 is CASSVEELSNVLTF. DNA for the CDR3: TGTGCCAGCAGCGTAGAAGAGCTATCCAACGTCCTGACTTTC.